This TCR beta chain was documented in a study of shared clonotypes between healthy human individuals. Study details: With ages of 18 to 49, the donors were two women and a few men. Broader study findings: The donor pool, a small one, limited the genetic and exposure-history diversity represented. A handful of donors held about 4.6% of naive CD4 clonotypes in common.

Regarding this clone: The antigen remains undetermined.

The authors ran the assay at deep level. TCRdb's copy holds only in-frame clones and misses some; the assay was immunoSEQ multiplex PCR. The sample holds about 2 million clones, roughly 96% seen once. The CDR3 is 13 residues long. The germline V and J ends were trimmed by 0 bases and 9 bases, with 6 bases remaining between them. Germline assignment: CDR1 SGHDN and CDR2 FVKESK. The chain joins TRBV14 to TRBJ1-6, with D uncertain. Material: naive CD4+ T cells sorted from blood. Subset given: CD45RA+ positively selected. The source of this sequence is a man between 18 and 35 years old in good health. CDR3 amino acids: CASSQDLVSPLHF. CDR3 coding DNA: TGTGCCAGCAGCCAAGATTTAGTTTCACCCCTCCACTTT.